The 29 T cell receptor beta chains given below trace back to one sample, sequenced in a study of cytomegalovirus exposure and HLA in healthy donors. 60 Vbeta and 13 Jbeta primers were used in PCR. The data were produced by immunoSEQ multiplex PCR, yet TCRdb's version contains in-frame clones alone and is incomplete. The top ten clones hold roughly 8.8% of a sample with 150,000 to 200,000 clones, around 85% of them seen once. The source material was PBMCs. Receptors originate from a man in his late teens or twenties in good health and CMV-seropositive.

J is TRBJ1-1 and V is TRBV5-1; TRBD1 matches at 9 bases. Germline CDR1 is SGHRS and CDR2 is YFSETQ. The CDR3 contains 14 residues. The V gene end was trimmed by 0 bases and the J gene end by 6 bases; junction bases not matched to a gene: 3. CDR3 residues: CASSLVQGAAEAFF. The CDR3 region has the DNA TGCGCCAGCAGCTTGGTACAGGGGGCTGCTGAAGCTTTCTTT.

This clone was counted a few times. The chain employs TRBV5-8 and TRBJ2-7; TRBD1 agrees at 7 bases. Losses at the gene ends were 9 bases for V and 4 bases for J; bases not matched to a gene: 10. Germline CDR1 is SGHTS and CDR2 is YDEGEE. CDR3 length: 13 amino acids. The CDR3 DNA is TGTGCCACCAATATGGGACAGAATTACGAGCAGTACTTC. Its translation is CATNMGQNYEQYF. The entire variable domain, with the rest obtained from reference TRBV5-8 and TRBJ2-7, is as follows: EAGVTQSPTHLIKTRGQQATLRCSPISGHTSVYWYQQALGLGLQFLLWYDEGEERNRGNFPPRFSGRQFPNYSSELNVNALELEDSALYLCATNMGQNYEQYFGPGTRLTVT.

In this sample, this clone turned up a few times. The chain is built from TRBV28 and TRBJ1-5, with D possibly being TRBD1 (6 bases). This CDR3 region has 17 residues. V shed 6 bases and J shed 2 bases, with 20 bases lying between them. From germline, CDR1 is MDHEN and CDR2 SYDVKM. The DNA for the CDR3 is TGTGCCAGCAGGTCGTTAAAGGGGGTATCGGGCAATCAGCCCCAGCATTTT. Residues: CASRSLKGVSGNQPQHF.

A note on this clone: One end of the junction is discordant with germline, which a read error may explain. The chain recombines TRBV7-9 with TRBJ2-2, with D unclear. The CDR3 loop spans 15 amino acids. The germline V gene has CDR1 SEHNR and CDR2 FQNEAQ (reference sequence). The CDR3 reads CSSSPQRPQAGELFF. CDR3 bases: TGTTCCAGCAGCCCCCAGCGACCACAAGCCGGGGAGCTGTTTTTT.

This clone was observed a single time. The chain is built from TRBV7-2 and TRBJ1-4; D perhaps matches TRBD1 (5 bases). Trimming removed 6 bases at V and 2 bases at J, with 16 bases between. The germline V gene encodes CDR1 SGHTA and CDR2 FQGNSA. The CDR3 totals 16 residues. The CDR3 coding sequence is TGTGCCAGCAGTTCCCTCTGGTCAGGGACTAATGAAAAACTGTTTTTT. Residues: CASSSLWSGTNEKLFF.

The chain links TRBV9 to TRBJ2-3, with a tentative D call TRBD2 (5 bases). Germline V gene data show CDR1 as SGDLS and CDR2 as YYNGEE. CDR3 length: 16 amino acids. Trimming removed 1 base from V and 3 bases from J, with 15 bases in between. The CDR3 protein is CASSVQLRAETDTQYF. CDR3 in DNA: TGTGCCAGCAGCGTACAGCTGCGGGCCGAAACAGATACGCAGTATTTT.

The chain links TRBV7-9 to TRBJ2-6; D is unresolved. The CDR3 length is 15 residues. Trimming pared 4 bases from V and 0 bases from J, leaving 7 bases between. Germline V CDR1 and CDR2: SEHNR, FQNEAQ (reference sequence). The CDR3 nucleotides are TGTGCCAGCAGCTCCTACAGCTCTGGGGCCAACGTCCTGACTTTC. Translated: CASSSYSSGANVLTF.

Here the CDR3 reads CASSLGGSSGANVLTF. CDR3 nucleotide sequence: TGTGCCAGCAGCTTGGGCGGGAGCTCTGGGGCCAACGTCCTGACTTTC. The chain is built from TRBV5-4 and TRBJ2-6; 7 bases agree with TRBD2. Germline loops: CDR1 SGHNT, CDR2 YYREEE (reference sequence). This CDR3 is 16 amino acids long. With V trimmed by 0 bases and J by 0 bases, 0 bases remained unmatched.

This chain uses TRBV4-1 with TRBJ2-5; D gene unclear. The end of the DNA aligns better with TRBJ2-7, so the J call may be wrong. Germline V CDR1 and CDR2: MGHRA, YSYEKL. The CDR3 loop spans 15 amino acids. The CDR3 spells CASSQYEDPTYEQYF. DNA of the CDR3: TGCGCCAGCAGCCAATATGAGGATCCTACCTACGAGCAGTACTTC.

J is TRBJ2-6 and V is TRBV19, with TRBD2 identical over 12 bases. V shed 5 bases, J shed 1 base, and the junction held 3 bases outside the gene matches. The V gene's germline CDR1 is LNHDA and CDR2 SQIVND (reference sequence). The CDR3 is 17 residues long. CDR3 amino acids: CASSVLAGGSGANVLTF. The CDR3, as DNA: TGTGCCAGTAGTGTCCTAGCGGGGGGGTCTGGGGCCAACGTCCTGACTTTC.

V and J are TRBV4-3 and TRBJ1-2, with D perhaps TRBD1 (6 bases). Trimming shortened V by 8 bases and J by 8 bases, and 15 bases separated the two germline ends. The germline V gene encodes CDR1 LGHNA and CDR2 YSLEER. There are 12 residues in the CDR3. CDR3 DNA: TGCGCCAGCGCGGGGGCTTGGGGAGGCTACACCTTC. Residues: CASAGAWGGYTF.

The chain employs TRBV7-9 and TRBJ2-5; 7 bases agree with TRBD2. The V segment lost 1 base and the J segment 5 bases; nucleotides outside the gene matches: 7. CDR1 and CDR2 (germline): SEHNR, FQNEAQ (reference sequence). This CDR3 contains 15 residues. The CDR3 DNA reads TGTGCCAGCAGCTTAGGAGCGGGGCTTATGGAGACCCAGTACTTC. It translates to CASSLGAGLMETQYF.

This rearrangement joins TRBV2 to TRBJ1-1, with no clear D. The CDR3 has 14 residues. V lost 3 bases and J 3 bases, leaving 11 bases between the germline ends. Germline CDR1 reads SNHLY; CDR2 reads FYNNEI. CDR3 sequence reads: CASSDWAPDTEAFF. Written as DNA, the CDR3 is TGTGCCAGCAGTGACTGGGCTCCTGACACTGAAGCTTTCTTT.

The CDR3 loop is CASSFRMNTEAFF. The DNA of the CDR3 is TGTGCCAGCAGCTTCAGGATGAACACTGAAGCTTTCTTT. The V call is TRBV7-2, the J call TRBJ1-1, with D uncertain. This CDR3 spans 13 amino acids. Per the germline V gene, CDR1 is SGHTA and CDR2 is FQGNSA. V dropped 3 bases and J dropped 0 bases, with 5 bases sitting between them.

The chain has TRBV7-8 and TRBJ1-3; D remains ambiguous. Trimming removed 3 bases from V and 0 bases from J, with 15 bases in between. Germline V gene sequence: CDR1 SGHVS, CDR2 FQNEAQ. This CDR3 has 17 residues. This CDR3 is CASSLWQAFSSGNTIYF. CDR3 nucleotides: TGTGCCAGCAGCTTGTGGCAGGCCTTTAGCTCTGGAAACACCATATATTTT.

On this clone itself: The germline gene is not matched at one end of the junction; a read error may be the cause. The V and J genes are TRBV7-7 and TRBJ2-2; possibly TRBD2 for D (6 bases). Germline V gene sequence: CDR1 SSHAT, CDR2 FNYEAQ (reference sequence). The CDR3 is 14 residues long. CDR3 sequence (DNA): TGTGCTAGCAGCTTAGCGGCGGGTCCCGGGGAGCTGTTTTTT. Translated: CASSLAAGPGELFF.

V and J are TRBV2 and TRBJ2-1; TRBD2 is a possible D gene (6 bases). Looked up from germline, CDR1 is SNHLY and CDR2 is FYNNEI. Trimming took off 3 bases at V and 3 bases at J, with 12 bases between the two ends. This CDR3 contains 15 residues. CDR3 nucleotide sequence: TGTGCCAGCAGTGAGGAGGGTTACGGCTACAATGAGCAGTTCTTC. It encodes CASSEEGYGYNEQFF.

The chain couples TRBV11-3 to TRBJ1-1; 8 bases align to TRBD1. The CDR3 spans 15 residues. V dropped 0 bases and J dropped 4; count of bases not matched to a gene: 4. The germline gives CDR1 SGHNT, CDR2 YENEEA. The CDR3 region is CASSLDGTGSTEAFF. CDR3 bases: TGTGCCAGCAGCTTAGACGGGACAGGAAGCACTGAAGCTTTCTTT.

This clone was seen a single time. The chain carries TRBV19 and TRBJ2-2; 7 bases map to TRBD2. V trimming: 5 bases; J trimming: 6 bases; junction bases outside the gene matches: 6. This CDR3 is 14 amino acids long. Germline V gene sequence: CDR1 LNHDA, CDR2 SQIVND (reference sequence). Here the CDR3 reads CASSPTSPPGELFF. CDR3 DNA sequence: TGTGCCAGTAGTCCGACTAGCCCCCCCGGGGAGCTGTTTTTT.

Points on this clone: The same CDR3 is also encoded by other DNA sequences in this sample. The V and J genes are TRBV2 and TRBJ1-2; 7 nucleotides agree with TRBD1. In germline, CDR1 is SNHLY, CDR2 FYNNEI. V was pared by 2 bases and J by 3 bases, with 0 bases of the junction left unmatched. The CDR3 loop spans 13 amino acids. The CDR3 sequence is CASSETGDYGYTF. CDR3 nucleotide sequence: TGTGCCAGCAGTGAAACAGGGGACTATGGCTACACCTTC.

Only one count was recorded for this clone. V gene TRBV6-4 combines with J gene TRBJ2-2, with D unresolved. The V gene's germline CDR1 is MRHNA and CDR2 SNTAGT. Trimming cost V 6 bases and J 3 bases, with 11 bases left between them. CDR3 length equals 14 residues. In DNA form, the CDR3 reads TGTGCCAGCAGCGCAAGACTGCACACCGGGGAGCTGTTTTTT. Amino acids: CASSARLHTGELFF.

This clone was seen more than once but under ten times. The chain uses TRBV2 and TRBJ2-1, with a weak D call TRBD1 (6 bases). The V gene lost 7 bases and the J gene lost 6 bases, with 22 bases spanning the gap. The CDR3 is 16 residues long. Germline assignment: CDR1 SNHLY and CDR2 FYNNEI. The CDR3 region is CASKRDRQVPTNEQFF. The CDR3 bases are TGTGCCAGCAAGCGAGACAGGCAGGTACCAACCAATGAGCAGTTCTTC.

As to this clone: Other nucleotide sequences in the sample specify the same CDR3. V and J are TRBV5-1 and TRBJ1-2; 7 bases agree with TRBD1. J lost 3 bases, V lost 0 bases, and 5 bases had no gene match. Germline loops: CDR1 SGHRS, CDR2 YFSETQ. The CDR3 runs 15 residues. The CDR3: CASSLGQGRDYGYTF. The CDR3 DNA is TGCGCCAGCAGCTTGGGACAGGGTAGGGACTATGGCTACACCTTC.

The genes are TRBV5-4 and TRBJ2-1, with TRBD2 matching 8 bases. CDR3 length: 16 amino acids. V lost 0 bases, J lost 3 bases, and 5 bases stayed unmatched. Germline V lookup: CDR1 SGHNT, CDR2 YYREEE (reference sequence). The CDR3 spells CASSLGRLASYNEQFF. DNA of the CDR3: TGTGCCAGCAGCTTGGGGCGACTAGCGAGCTACAATGAGCAGTTCTTC. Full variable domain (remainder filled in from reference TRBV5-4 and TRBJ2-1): ETGVTQSPTHLIKTRGQQVTLRCSSQSGHNTVSWYQQALGQGPQFIFQYYREEENGRGNFPPRFSGLQFPNYSSELNVNALELDDSALYLCASSLGRLASYNEQFFGPGTRLTVL.

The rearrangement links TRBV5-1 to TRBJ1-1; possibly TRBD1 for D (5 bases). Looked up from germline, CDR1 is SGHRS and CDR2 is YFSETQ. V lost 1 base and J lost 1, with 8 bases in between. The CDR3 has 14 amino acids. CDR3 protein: CASSLIGGNTEAFF. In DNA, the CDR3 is TGCGCCAGCAGCTTGATCGGGGGGAACACTGAAGCTTTCTTT.

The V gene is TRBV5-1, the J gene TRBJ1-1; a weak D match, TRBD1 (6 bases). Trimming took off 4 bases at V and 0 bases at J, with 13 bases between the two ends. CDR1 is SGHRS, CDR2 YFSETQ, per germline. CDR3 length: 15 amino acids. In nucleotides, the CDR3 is TGCGCCAGCAGCGCGGACAGAGTAATGAACACTGAAGCTTTCTTT. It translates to CASSADRVMNTEAFF.

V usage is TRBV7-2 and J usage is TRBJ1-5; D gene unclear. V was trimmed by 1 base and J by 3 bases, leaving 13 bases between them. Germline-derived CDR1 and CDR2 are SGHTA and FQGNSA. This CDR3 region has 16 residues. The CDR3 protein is CASSLEAAANNQPQHF. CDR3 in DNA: TGTGCCAGCAGCTTAGAGGCGGCAGCCAACAATCAGCCCCAGCATTTT.

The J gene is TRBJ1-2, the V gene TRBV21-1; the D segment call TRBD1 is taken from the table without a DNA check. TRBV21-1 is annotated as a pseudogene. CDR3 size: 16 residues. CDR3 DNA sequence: TGTGCCAGCAGCAAAGTCGGGACAGGGGATGACTATGGCTACACCTTC. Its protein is CASSKVGTGDDYGYTF.

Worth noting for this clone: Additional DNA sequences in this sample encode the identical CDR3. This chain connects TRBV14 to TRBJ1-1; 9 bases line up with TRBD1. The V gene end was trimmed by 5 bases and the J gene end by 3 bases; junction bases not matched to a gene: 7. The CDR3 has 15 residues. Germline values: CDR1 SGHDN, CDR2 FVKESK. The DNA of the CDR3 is TGTGCCAGCAGCATACGGACAGGGGCGGACACTGAAGCTTTCTTT. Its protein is CASSIRTGADTEAFF.